These T cell receptor beta chains were read from a single sample in a study of T-cell memory formation after mild COVID-19. MiXCR, run by TCRdb on the 5' RACE reads, gives a single entry per CDR3 protein. Here the sample spans some 250,000 distinct CDR3 sequences, under 20% being singletons. Sequenced input: PBMCs or a T cell subset sorted from them (not recorded which). Every receptor here comes from a man aged 18 to 29 who had mild COVID-19 (a few samples of this study predate the infection). Cell type and time point are not known. The conserved cysteine and the conserved F or W are not part of the CDR3 here.

j_call: TRBJ1-5; v_call: TRBV7-2; cdr3_aa: ASSFRANQPQH
j_call: TRBJ1-1; v_call: TRBV20-1; cdr3_aa: SANRAEAF
j_call: TRBJ1-2; v_call: TRBV7-8; cdr3_aa: ASSSIRLDRAANYGYT
j_call: TRBJ2-2; v_call: TRBV24-1; cdr3_aa: ATSRRGNTGELF
j_call: TRBJ1-2; v_call: TRBV7-3; cdr3_aa: ASSFLGGYGYT
j_call: TRBJ2-1; v_call: TRBV12-3/TRBV12-4; cdr3_aa: ASTDGTGDYNEQF
j_call: TRBJ2-3; v_call: TRBV3-1; cdr3_aa: ASSQDWRGGTQY
j_call: TRBJ2-3; v_call: TRBV15; cdr3_aa: ATSRGRDRGTDTQY
j_call: TRBJ2-5; v_call: TRBV6-5; cdr3_aa: ASTGRQGTLTQY
j_call: TRBJ1-1; v_call: TRBV11-2; cdr3_aa: ASSAMNTEAF
j_call: TRBJ2-2; v_call: TRBV7-3; cdr3_aa: ASSTGGTTNTGELF
j_call: TRBJ1-2; v_call: TRBV25-1; cdr3_aa: ASSPMWDDYGYT
j_call: TRBJ2-6; v_call: TRBV29-1; cdr3_aa: SVESGNGANVLT
j_call: TRBJ1-2; v_call: TRBV12-3/TRBV12-4; cdr3_aa: ASSPDLNYGYT
j_call: TRBJ1-6; v_call: TRBV4-1; cdr3_aa: ASSQDSANSPLH
j_call: TRBJ2-1; v_call: TRBV7-2; cdr3_aa: ASSFRSSGTLFNEQF
j_call: TRBJ1-1; v_call: TRBV19; cdr3_aa: ASSKGHGENTEAF
j_call: TRBJ2-5; v_call: TRBV5-1; cdr3_aa: ASSTLAGVGETQY
j_call: TRBJ2-3; v_call: TRBV5-5; cdr3_aa: ATSGLAFTDTQY
j_call: TRBJ2-7; v_call: TRBV6-2/TRBV6-3; cdr3_aa: ASSTAYEQY
j_call: TRBJ2-4; v_call: TRBV28; cdr3_aa: ASLSGQGGIQY
j_call: TRBJ2-7; v_call: TRBV9; cdr3_aa: ASSEGTWGSYEQY
j_call: TRBJ1-1; v_call: TRBV6-5; cdr3_aa: ASSYTTGTEAF
j_call: TRBJ1-1; v_call: TRBV12-3/TRBV12-4; cdr3_aa: ASSPDRVTEAF
j_call: TRBJ2-3; v_call: TRBV29-1; cdr3_aa: SVEVSGGATDTQY
j_call: TRBJ2-7; v_call: TRBV25-1; cdr3_aa: ASSEYGGGGEQY
j_call: TRBJ2-7; v_call: TRBV20-1; cdr3_aa: SAARTGEQY
j_call: TRBJ2-3; v_call: TRBV12-3/TRBV12-4; cdr3_aa: ASSSSGARTDTQY
j_call: TRBJ2-3; v_call: TRBV5-6; cdr3_aa: ASREDGGGRGDTQY
j_call: TRBJ1-6; v_call: TRBV4-3; cdr3_aa: ASSQVQGKPLH